This entry describes one T cell receptor beta chain. Its antigen is unknown. Base qualities are not at hand, and no much larger clone is one base apart. These data originate in a study of shared clonotypes between healthy human individuals (dated by TCRdb to the early 2020s). For context, the study as a whole: The cohort included three men and a couple of women between 18 and 49 years of age. Per donor, three plates each were used for CD4 naive and CD4 memory, two for CD8 naive, and one for CD8 memory. To estimate repertoire size and how much clonotype sharing occurs between individuals, the study deeply sequenced the blood TCR repertoires of roughly 5 healthy adults. Leukapheresis yielded between about 0.94 and 9.5 billion PBMCs per donor. Different laboratories and diverse techniques were used to prepare libraries and sequence TCR repertoires, to increase sequencing depth and limit assay-specific biases.

The donors were healthy, HIV-negative adults with no recently reported acute infections or vaccinations. Only Caucasian adults living in Nashville, Tennessee, USA were represented among the donors. CD4+ T cells were enriched by magnetic negative selection, after which naive cells were positively selected on CD45RA and the negative fraction was taken as the memory subset. Blood was obtained by leukapheresis, after which PBMCs were separated by Ficoll-Histopaque density gradient centrifugation and cryopreserved in liquid nitrogen vapor phase. Analytical flow cytometry was used to check the purity and quantity of every magnetically sorted T cell population. Each sorted fraction had its genomic DNA isolated and then quantified by UV absorbance on a Nanodrop 2000c. Using the deep immunoSEQ assay, TCR CDR3 regions were amplified from genomic DNA by multiplex PCR. Extracted genomic DNA from each cell subset was distributed evenly across all wells of several immunoSEQ 96-well plates, and each plate was treated as a replicate. For sorted subsets, each replicate PCR was loaded with roughly 0.2 ug genomic DNA, equivalent to about 33,000 T cell genomes. Purified libraries were measured with a Qubit 3.0 fluorometer, size-checked on a Bioanalyzer 2100, and measured again with the KAPA Library Quantification kit. Every immunoSEQ 96-well plate was sequenced on a separate single-read 150-cycle Illumina NextSeq 550 flow cell. Per the original workflow: The immunoSEQ output contained only junctional sequences without quality scores, so filtering could not match that applied to full-length reads. To assign V/J genes and CDR3, sequences were annotated using PyIR, a Python wrapper for IgBLAST v1.9, with IMGT germline references. Reads were filtered out if the reads had weak V/J assignments (E-value above 1e-6), no CDR3, stop codons, out-of-frame junctions, or ambiguous translated residues. V3J clonotypes were defined as sequences sharing an identical inferred V gene, J gene, and CDR3 amino acid sequence. The percentage overlap between two repertoires was calculated by dividing the number of shared unique clonotypes by the size of the smaller repertoire. Three approaches were used to assess repertoire richness: RTK rarefaction, the Chao1 estimator, and Recon v2.1 estimates of unobserved clonotypes. For all TCRbeta clonotypes obtained by the gDNA method from several donors, generation probabilities were computed with OLGA. TCRdb took over this immuneACCESS table, retaining in-frame rearrangements with V and J assigned. Such tables are incomplete; in checked studies, under half of the missing clones stem from an unresolved V gene, and the remainder is unexplained. D and trimming were read from the DNA, whereas the V and J calls and clone size are those reported in that table. For this sample the table gives around 980,000 clones, of which 75% to 85% were detected only once. The ten largest clones represent 0.55% to 0.7% of the sample.

The study at large found these results: Incomplete sequencing was indicated by rarefaction of sorted-subset datasets, despite the large sequencing depth. Naive subsets generally had larger estimated clonotype richness than memory subsets. When a handful of donors were compared, the shared fraction of clonotypes was around 5.1% for naive CD4, 3% to 4% for naive CD8, 2% to 2.5% for memory CD4, and about 0.36% for memory CD8. Because the study included only a small number of donors, the genetic and exposure-history diversity represented was limited. Only blood was sampled, and tissue TCR repertoires likely differ from those in blood. Compared with non-shared clonotypes, clonotypes shared by all four sorted-subset donors had higher generation probabilities. Based on pairwise subsampling, the degree of clonotype sharing among donors was expected to be affected by sequencing depth.

The sequence came from a young man in good health. Some clones in this sample may be carry-over from other donors' samples. The sequenced material came from memory CD4+ T cells from PBMCs. The cell subset or site label, as the study defines it: CD45RA-negative fraction.

The CDR3 corresponds to CASSLFYGGEKLFF. The sequenced DNA: TGTGCCAGCAGTTTATTTTACGGGGGTGAAAAACTGTTTTTT. The chain employs TRBV28 and TRBJ1-4, and perhaps TRBD1 as D gene, on 5 matching bases. The cysteine opens and the phenylalanine closes a CDR3 of 14 amino acids. The kept DNA is CDR3 alone, 42 bases in frame from the first base. The germline V gene yields MDHEN for CDR1 and SYDVKM for CDR2. V is cut by 1 base and J by 7 bases, and the space between the germline ends is 10 bases.